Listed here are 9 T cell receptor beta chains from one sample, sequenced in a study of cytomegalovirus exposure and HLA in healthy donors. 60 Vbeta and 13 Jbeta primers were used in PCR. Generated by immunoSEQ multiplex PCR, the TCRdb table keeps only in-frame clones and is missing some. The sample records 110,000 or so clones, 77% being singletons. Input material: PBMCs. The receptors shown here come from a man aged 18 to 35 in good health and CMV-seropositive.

CDR3 DNA sequence: TGTGCCAGCACCCAGGGGGCTTCGGGTGAGCAGTACTTC. Translating gives CASTQGASGEQYF. The gene calls are TRBV27 and TRBJ2-7, with 8 positions matching TRBD1. CDR1 is MNHEY and CDR2 is SMNVEV in the germline V gene (reference sequence). J gave up 7 bases and V 7 bases, and 9 bases lay outside the gene matches. The CDR3 length is 13 residues.

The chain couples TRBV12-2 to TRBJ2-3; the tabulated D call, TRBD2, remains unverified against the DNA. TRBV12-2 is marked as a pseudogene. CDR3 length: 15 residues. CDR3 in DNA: TGTGCAAGTTACCATGGGGGGAGGGTTTCAGATACGCAGTATTTT. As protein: CASYHGGRVSDTQYF.

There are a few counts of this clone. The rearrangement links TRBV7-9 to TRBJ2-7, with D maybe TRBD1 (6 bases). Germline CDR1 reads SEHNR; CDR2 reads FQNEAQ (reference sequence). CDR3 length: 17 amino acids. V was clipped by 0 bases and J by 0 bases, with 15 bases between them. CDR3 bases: TGTGCCAGCAGCTTAGCCGTATCCAGGGGTAGCTCCTACGAGCAGTACTTC. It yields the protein CASSLAVSRGSSYEQYF.

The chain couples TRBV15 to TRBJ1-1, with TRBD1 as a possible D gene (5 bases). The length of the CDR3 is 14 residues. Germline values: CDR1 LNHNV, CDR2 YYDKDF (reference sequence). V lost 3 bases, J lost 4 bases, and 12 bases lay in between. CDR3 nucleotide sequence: TGTGCCACCAGCAGCCAGGGTTATCGCACTGAAGCTTTCTTT. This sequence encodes CATSSQGYRTEAFF.

Here the CDR3 reads CAIRPRASSKGNEQFF. The CDR3 region has the DNA TGTGCCATCAGACCTCGGGCTAGCAGTAAAGGGAATGAGCAGTTCTTC. This rearrangement joins TRBV10-3 to TRBJ2-1; TRBD2 is a possible D gene (5 bases). Germline V lookup: CDR1 ENHRY, CDR2 SYGVKD. Trimming left V 6 bases short and J 7 bases short, with 22 bases between. The CDR3 has 16 residues.

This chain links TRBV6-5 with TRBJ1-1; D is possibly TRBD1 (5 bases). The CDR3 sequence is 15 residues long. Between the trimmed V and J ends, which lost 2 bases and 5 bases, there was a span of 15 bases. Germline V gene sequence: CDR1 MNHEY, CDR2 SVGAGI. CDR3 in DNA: TGTGCCAGCAGTTACGGTACGGGGGTGAGGACTGAAGCTTTCTTT. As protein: CASSYGTGVRTEAFF.

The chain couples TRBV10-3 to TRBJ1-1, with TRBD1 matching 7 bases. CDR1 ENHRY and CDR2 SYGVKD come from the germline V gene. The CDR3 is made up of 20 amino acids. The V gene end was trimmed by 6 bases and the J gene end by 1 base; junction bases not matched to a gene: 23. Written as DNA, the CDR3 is TGTGCCATCAGGCCCACTCAAACAGGGGCCGGATTCGGAGGGAACACTGAAGCTTTCTTT. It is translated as CAIRPTQTGAGFGGNTEAFF.

This CDR3 reads CASSRQGGTSANEKLFF. CDR3 nucleotide sequence: TGTGCCAGCTCTCGACAGGGGGGTACATCGGCGAATGAAAAACTGTTTTTT. The V call is TRBV18, the J call TRBJ1-4, with 9 bases fitting TRBD1. J was trimmed by 5 bases and V by 6 bases; bases with no gene match: 13. The CDR3 covers 17 residues. Germline CDR1 KGHSH, CDR2 LQKENI.

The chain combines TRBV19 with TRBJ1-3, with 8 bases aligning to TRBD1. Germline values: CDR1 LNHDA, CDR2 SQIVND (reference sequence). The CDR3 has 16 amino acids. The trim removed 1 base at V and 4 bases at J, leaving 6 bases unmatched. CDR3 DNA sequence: TGTGCCAGTAGTATAGTCCACGGGACAGGAGGAAACACCATATATTTT. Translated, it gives CASSIVHGTGGNTIYF. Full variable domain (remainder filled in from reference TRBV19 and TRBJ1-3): DGGITQSPKYLFRKEGQNVTLSCEQNLNHDAMYWYRQDPGQGLRLIYYSQIVNDFQKGDIAEGYSVSREKKESFPLTVTSAQKNPTAFYLCASSIVHGTGGNTIYFGEGSWLTVV.